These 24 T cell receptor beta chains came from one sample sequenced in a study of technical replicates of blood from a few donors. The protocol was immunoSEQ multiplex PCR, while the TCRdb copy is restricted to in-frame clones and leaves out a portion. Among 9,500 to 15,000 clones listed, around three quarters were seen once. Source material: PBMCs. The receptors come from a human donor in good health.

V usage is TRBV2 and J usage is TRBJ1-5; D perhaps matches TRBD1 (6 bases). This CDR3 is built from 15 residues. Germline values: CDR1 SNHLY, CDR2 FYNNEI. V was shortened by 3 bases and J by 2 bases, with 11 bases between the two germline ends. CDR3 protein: CASSEGAIGNQPQHF. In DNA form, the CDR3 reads TGTGCCAGCAGTGAGGGGGCGATTGGCAATCAGCCCCAGCATTTT.

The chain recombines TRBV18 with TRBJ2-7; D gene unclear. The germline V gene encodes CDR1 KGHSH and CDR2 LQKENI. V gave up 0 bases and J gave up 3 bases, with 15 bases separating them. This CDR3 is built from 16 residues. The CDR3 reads CASSPPGSHSVYEQYF. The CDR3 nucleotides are TGTGCCAGCTCACCACCGGGCAGTCATAGTGTCTACGAGCAGTACTTC.

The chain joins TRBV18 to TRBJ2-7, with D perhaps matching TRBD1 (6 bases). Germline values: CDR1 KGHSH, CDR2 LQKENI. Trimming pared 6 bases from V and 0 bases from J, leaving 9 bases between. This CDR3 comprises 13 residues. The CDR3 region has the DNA TGTGCCAGCTCCTGGGACATCTCCTACGAGCAGTACTTC. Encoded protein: CASSWDISYEQYF.

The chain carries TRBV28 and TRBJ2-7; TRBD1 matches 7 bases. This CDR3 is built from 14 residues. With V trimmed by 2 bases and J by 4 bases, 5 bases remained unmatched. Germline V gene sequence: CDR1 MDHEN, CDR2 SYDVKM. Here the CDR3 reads CASSLVGGAYEQYF. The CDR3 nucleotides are TGTGCCAGCAGTTTAGTAGGGGGCGCATACGAGCAGTACTTC.

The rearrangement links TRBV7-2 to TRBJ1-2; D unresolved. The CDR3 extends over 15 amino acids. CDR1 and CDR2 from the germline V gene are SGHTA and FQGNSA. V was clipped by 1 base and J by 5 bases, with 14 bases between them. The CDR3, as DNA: TGTGCCAGCAGCTTAGGACCCCCCCGGGAGTATGGCTACACCTTC. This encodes CASSLGPPREYGYTF.

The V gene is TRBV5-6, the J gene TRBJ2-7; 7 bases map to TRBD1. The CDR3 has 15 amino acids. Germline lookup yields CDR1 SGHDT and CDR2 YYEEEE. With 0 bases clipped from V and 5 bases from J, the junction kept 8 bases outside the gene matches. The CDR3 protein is CASSLGLTGYDEQYF. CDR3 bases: TGTGCCAGCAGCTTGGGTCTGACAGGGTACGACGAGCAGTACTTC.

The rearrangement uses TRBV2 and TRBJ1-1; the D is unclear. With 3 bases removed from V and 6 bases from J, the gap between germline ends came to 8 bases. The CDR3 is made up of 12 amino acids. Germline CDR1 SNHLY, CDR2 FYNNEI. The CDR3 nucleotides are TGTGCCAGCAGTGATAGTTCTTCTGAAGCTTTCTTT. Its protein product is CASSDSSSEAFF.

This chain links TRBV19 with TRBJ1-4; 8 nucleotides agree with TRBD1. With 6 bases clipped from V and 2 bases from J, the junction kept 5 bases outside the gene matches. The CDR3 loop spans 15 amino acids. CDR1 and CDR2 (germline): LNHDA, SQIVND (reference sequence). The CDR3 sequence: CASSRQGRTNEKLFF. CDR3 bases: TGTGCCAGTAGCAGACAGGGGCGCACTAATGAAAAACTGTTTTTT.

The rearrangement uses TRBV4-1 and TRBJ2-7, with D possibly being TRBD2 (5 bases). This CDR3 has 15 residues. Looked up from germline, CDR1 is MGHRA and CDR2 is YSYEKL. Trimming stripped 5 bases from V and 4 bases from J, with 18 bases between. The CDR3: CASSSQERAIYEQYF. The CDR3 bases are TGCGCCAGCAGCTCCCAAGAGAGGGCCATATACGAGCAGTACTTC.

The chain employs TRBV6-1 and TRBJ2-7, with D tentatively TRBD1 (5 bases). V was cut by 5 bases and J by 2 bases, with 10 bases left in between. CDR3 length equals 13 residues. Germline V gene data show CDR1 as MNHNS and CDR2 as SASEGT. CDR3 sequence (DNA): TGTGCCAGCAGTACACGGACAACCTACGAGCAGTACTTC. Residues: CASSTRTTYEQYF.

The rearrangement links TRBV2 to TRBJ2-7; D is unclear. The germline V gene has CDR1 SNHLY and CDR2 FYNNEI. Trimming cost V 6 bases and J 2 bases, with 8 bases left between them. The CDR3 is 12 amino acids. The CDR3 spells CASRQPTYEQYF. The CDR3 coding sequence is TGTGCCAGCAGACAGCCCACCTACGAGCAGTACTTC. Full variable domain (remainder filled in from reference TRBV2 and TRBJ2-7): EPEVTQTPSHQVTQMGQEVILRCVPISNHLYFYWYRQILGQKVEFLVSFYNNEISEKSEIFDDQFSVERPDGSNFTLKIRSTKLEDSAMYFCASRQPTYEQYFGPGTRLTVT.

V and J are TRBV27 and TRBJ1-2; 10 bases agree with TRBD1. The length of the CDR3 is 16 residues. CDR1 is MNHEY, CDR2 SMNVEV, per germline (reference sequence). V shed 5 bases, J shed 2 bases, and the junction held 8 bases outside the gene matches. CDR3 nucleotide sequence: TGTGCCAGCAGTGGAGCCGGGGGACAGGGGAACTATGGCTACACCTTC. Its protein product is CASSGAGGQGNYGYTF.

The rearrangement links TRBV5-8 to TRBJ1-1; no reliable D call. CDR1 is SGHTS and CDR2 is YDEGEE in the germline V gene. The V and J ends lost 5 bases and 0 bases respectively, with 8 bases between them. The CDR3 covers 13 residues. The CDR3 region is CASRYTMNTEAFF. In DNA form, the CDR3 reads TGTGCCAGCAGGTATACAATGAACACTGAAGCTTTCTTT. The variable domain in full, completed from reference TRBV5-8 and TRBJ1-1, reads EAGVTQSPTHLIKTRGQQATLRCSPISGHTSVYWYQQALGLGLQFLLWYDEGEERNRGNFPPRFSGRQFPNYSSELNVNALELEDSALYLCASRYTMNTEAFFGQGTRLTVV.

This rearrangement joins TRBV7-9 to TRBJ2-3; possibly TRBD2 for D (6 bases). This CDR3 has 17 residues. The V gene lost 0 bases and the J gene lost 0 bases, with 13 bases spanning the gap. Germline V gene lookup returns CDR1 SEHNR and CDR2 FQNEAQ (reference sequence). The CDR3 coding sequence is TGTGCCAGCAGCTTAGCGCTGGGGGGAGGAAGCACAGATACGCAGTATTTT. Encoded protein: CASSLALGGGSTDTQYF.

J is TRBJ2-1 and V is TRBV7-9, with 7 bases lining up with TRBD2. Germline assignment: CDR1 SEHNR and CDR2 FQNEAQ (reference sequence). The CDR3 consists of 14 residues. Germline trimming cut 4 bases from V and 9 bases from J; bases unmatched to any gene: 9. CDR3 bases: TGTGCCAGCAGCTCCCCTAGCGGTCTGGGTGAGCAGTTCTTC. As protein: CASSSPSGLGEQFF.

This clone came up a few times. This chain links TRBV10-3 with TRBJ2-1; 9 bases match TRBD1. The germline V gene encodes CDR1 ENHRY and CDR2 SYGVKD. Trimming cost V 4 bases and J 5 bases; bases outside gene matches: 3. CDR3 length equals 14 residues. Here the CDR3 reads CAISGQGGDNEQFF. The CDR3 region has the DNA TGTGCCATCAGTGGACAGGGGGGAGACAATGAGCAGTTCTTC.

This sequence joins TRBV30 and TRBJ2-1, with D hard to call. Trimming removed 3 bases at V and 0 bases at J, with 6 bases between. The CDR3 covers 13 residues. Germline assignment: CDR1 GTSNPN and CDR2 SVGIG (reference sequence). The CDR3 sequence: CAWRPGSYNEQFF. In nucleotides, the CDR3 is TGTGCCTGGAGACCCGGCTCCTACAATGAGCAGTTCTTC.

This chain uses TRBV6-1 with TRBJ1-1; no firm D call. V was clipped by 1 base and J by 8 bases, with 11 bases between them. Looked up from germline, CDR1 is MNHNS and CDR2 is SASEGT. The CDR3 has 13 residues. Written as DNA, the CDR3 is TGTGCCAGCAGTGAAGGGGAGGCGACCGAAGCTTTCTTT. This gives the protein CASSEGEATEAFF.

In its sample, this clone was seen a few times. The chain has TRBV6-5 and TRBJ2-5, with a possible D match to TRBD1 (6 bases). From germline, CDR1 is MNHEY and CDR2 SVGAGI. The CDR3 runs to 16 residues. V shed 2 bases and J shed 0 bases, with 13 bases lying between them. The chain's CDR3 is CASSYGAGTYQETQYF. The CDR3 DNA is TGTGCCAGCAGTTACGGCGCTGGGACATACCAAGAGACCCAGTACTTC.

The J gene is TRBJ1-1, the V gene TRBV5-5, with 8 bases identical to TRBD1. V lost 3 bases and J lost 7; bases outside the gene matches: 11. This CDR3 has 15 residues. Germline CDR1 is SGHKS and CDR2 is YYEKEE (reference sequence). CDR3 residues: CASSSQGASYGEAFF. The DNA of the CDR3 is TGTGCCAGCAGCTCTCAGGGGGCCTCCTACGGTGAAGCTTTCTTT.

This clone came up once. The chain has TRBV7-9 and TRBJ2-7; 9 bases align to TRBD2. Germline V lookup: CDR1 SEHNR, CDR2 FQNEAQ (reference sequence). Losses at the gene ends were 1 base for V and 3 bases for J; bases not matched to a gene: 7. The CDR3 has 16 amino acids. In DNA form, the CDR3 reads TGTGCCAGCAGCTTAGATTCGGGACTAGCCAGCTACGAGCAGTACTTC. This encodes CASSLDSGLASYEQYF. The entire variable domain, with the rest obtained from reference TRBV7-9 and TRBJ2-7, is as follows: DTGVSQNPRHKITKRGQNVTFRCDPISEHNRLYWYRQTLGQGPEFLTYFQNEAQLEKSRLLSDRFSAERPKGSFSTLEIQRTEQGDSAMYLCASSLDSGLASYEQYFGPGTRLTVT.

Here the CDR3 reads CASSVEQGSGELFF. The CDR3 DNA reads TGTGCCAGCAGTGTCGAACAGGGATCGGGGGAGCTGTTTTTT. The chain couples TRBV6-4 to TRBJ2-2; tentatively, D is TRBD1 (6 bases). Trimming took off 4 bases at V and 8 bases at J, with 14 bases between the two ends. The CDR3 consists of 14 residues. Germline CDR1 is MRHNA and CDR2 is SNTAGT.

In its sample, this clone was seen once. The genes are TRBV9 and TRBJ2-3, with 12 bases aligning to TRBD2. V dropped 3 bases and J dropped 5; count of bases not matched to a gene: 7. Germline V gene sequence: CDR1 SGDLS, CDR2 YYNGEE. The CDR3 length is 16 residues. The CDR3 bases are TGTGCCAGCAGCGAACCACTAGCGGGAGGAGGAGATACGCAGTATTTT. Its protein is CASSEPLAGGGDTQYF.

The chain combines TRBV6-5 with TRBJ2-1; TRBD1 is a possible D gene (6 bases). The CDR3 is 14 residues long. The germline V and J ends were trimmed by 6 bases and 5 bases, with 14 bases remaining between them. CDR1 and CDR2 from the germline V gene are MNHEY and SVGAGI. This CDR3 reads CASSLATGDNEQFF. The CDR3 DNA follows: TGTGCCAGCAGCCTCGCGACAGGTGACAATGAGCAGTTCTTC.